This is a list of T cell receptor beta chains from one sample in a study of blood T cell repertoires in COVID-19. The protocol was immunoSEQ multiplex PCR, while the TCRdb copy is restricted to in-frame clones and leaves out a portion. Found here are some 270,000 clones, 80% to 90% of them singletons; the top ten hold roughly 4.3%. Specimen: PBMCs or T cells enriched from blood (not recorded which). The source of these receptors is a woman aged 25 to 39 who had recovered from COVID-19. Each CDR3 is given with its conserved first and last residue. Each record gives: clone size, J gene, V gene, D gene, CDR3 protein, CDR3 DNA. D genes are given only for firm matches. For some rows the clone size is stated as once, few or many, or as a class when expanded; others skip it.

>NA|TRBJ1-4|TRBV3-1/TRBV3-2|NA
CASSRRLYRVEGASDEKLFF
TGTGCCAGCAGCCGGCGTTTGTACCGGGTGGAAGGAGCTTCCGATGAAAAACTGTTTTTT
>NA|TRBJ2-7|TRBV25-1|TRBD2
CASSESAGGLYEQYF
TGTGCCAGCAGTGAGTCGGCGGGAGGGCTATACGAGCAGTACTTC
>NA|TRBJ2-7|TRBV11-2|TRBD2
CASSLPGGVPYEQYF
TGTGCCAGCAGCTTGCCGGGGGGGGTGCCCTACGAGCAGTACTTC
>NA|TRBJ2-7|TRBV7-9|NA
CASSFFDSNSEQYF
TGTGCCAGCAGCTTTTTCGACAGTAACTCCGAGCAGTACTTC
>NA|TRBJ1-5|TRBV28|NA
CASSLRESHQPQHF
TGTGCCAGCAGTTTGCGCGAATCACATCAGCCCCAGCATTTT
>NA|TRBJ2-5|TRBV7-6|TRBD2
CASRDTFSGVKKTQYF
TGTGCCAGCAGGGATACATTTAGCGGGGTGAAAAAGACCCAGTACTTC
>NA|TRBJ2-5|TRBV28|TRBD1
CASISLRQGASQETQYF
TGTGCCAGCATATCCCTAAGACAGGGGGCGAGTCAAGAGACCCAGTACTTC
>NA|TRBJ2-6|TRBV5-4|NA
CASSTREGGGANVLTF
TGTGCCAGCAGCACCCGCGAGGGAGGTGGGGCCAACGTCCTGACTTTC
>NA|TRBJ2-7|TRBV9|TRBD2
CASSVQGLAGDPSYEQYF
TGTGCCAGCAGCGTTCAAGGTCTAGCGGGGGACCCTTCCTACGAGCAGTACTTC
>NA|TRBJ2-7|TRBV3-1/TRBV3-2|TRBD1
CASSGRAGTAFYEQYF
TGTGCCAGCAGCGGCCGGGCCGGGACAGCGTTCTACGAGCAGTACTTC
>NA|TRBJ1-5|TRBV6-5|NA
CASSLGGGTPQHF
TGTGCCAGCAGTTTGGGCGGAGGGACGCCCCAGCATTTT
>once|TRBJ2-5|TRBV6-1|NA
CASIDGVQETQYF
TGTGCCAGCATCGACGGGGTTCAAGAGACCCAGTACTTC
>NA|TRBJ1-4|TRBV10-2|NA
CASSLTPRGSNEKLFF
TGCGCCAGCAGCCTCACCCCGCGGGGATCTAATGAAAAACTGTTTTTT
>few|TRBJ2-2|TRBV18|NA
CASSLWTKKTGELFF
TGTGCCAGCTCACTCTGGACAAAGAAAACCGGGGAGCTGTTTTTT
>NA|TRBJ2-5|TRBV9|TRBD1
CASTIGTGGMETQYF
TGTGCCAGCACTATAGGGACAGGGGGCATGGAGACCCAGTACTTC
>NA|TRBJ1-6|TRBV10-3|TRBD1
CAISGDRHSPLHF
TGTGCCATCAGTGGGGACAGACATTCACCCCTCCACTTT
>NA|TRBJ2-1|TRBV14|NA
CASSQDSPGNEQFF
TGTGCCAGCAGCCAAGATTCACCCGGCAATGAGCAGTTCTTC
>NA|TRBJ1-5|TRBV15|TRBD1
CATSADRGLGQPQHF
TGTGCCACCAGCGCGGACAGGGGGCTAGGGCAGCCCCAGCATTTT
>NA|TRBJ2-6|TRBV29-1|NA
CSVAGAGANVLTF
TGCAGCGTTGCGGGGGCTGGGGCCAACGTCCTGACTTTC
>NA|TRBJ2-1|TRBV6-1|TRBD2
CASSDTSGRGIEQFF
TGTGCCAGCAGTGACACTAGCGGGAGAGGTATTGAGCAGTTCTTC
>once|TRBJ1-5|TRBV6-1|NA
CASSEFELGLHQPQHF
TGTGCCAGCAGTGAATTCGAGTTGGGCCTTCATCAGCCCCAGCATTTT
>NA|TRBJ2-7|TRBV5-1|NA
CASSSGALSYEQYF
TGCGCCAGCAGCTCAGGGGCCCTCTCCTACGAGCAGTACTTC
>NA|TRBJ1-1|TRBV20-1|NA
CSASWEAGPETEAFF
TGCAGTGCTAGTTGGGAGGCAGGGCCCGAGACTGAAGCTTTCTTT
>NA|TRBJ1-6|TRBV27|TRBD1
CASSSNRDRLLSPLHF
TGTGCCAGCAGTTCGAACCGGGACAGGCTTTTGTCACCCCTCCACTTT
>NA|TRBJ2-2|TRBV4-1|NA
CASSQLQGGTGELFF
TGCGCCAGCAGCCAACTACAGGGTGGCACCGGGGAGCTGTTTTTT
>NA|TRBJ2-5|TRBV5-4|TRBD2
CASSLDARGGETQYF
TGTGCCAGCAGCTTGGATGCGCGGGGGGGAGAGACCCAGTACTTC
>NA|TRBJ2-7|TRBV13|TRBD2
CASSFPGLEPEQYF
TGTGCCAGCAGCTTTCCGGGACTAGAACCCGAGCAGTACTTC
>NA|TRBJ2-5|TRBV14|TRBD1
CASSPTGQGETQYF
TGTGCCAGCAGCCCAACGGGACAGGGGGAGACCCAGTACTTC
>NA|TRBJ2-3|TRBV5-1|NA
CASSHIRTTEDTQYF
TGCGCCAGCAGCCATATCAGGACTACAGAAGATACGCAGTATTTT
>NA|TRBJ2-5|TRBV2|TRBD2
CASNGRLTDQETQYF
TGTGCCAGCAACGGGAGGCTGACAGACCAAGAGACCCAGTACTTC
>NA|TRBJ1-1|TRBV13|NA
CASSLWTENTEAFF
TGTGCCAGCAGCCTCTGGACTGAGAACACTGAAGCTTTCTTT
>NA|TRBJ2-7|TRBV5-1|TRBD2
CASSLDSGSGYEQYF
TGCGCCAGCAGCTTGGACAGCGGGAGCGGATACGAGCAGTACTTC
>few|TRBJ2-3|TRBV3-1/TRBV3-2|TRBD2
CASSQVKTSGAGNTQYF
TGTGCCAGCAGCCAAGTCAAAACTAGCGGGGCGGGGAATACGCAGTATTTT
>NA|TRBJ2-2|TRBV7-8|NA
CASSLRERDTGELFF
TGTGCCAGCAGCTTGAGGGAGCGCGACACCGGGGAGCTGTTTTTT
>NA|TRBJ1-1|TRBV9|NA
CASSPRGATEAFF
TGTGCCAGCAGCCCTCGGGGAGCCACTGAAGCTTTCTTT
>NA|TRBJ2-4|TRBV6-5|NA
CASSYRPGNEKNF
TGTGCCAGCAGTTACCGACCAGGGAACGAAAAGAACTTC
>NA|TRBJ1-2|TRBV7-9|TRBD1
CASRAGTGRYGYTF
TGTGCCAGCAGGGCCGGGACAGGGCGCTATGGCTACACCTTC
>NA|TRBJ2-7|TRBV2|TRBD2
CASSERGGGGEQYF
TGTGCCAGCAGTGAGCGGGGGGGTGGAGGAGAGCAGTACTTC
>NA|TRBJ1-2|TRBV30|NA
CAWSKTWGGSGYTF
TGTGCCTGGTCCAAAACCTGGGGGGGAAGCGGCTACACCTTC
>NA|TRBJ2-2|TRBV7-6|NA
CASSLSVPGELFF
TGTGCCAGCAGCTTGAGTGTTCCCGGGGAGCTGTTTTTT
>NA|TRBJ2-1|TRBV7-8|TRBD1
CASSLGDRAPNEQFF
TGTGCCAGCAGCTTAGGGGACAGGGCACCCAATGAGCAGTTCTTC
>NA|TRBJ1-5|TRBV6-5|NA
CASSPGNQPQHF
TGTGCCAGCAGCCCAGGGAATCAGCCCCAGCATTTT
>NA|TRBJ1-2|TRBV5-4|NA
CASSLVNGWYGYTF
TGTGCCAGCAGCTTGGTAAACGGTTGGTATGGCTACACCTTC
>NA|TRBJ1-5|TRBV28|TRBD1
CASRTGNVQPQHF
TGTGCCAGCCGGACAGGGAATGTGCAGCCCCAGCATTTT
>NA|TRBJ1-3|TRBV7-2|NA
CASSGTRGFSGNTIYF
TGTGCCAGCAGCGGCACCCGAGGCTTCTCTGGAAACACCATATATTTT
>NA|TRBJ1-4|TRBV30|NA
CAWSVKDSTIEKLFF
TGTGCCTGGAGTGTTAAGGACAGTACCATTGAAAAACTGTTTTTT
>NA|TRBJ1-3|TRBV5-1|NA
CASSLQTGYGNTIYF
TGCGCCAGCAGCTTGCAGACGGGGTATGGAAACACCATATATTTT
>NA|TRBJ1-5|TRBV7-6|NA
CASSETVGYSSNQPQHF
TGTGCCAGCAGCGAGACAGTGGGATATAGTAGCAATCAGCCCCAGCATTTT
>NA|TRBJ1-2|TRBV23-1|NA
CASSQRETVSYGYTF
TGCGCCAGCAGTCAAAGGGAGACGGTCTCCTATGGCTACACCTTC